Presented here are 19 T cell receptor beta chains from one specimen sequenced in a study of blood T cell repertoires in COVID-19 (dated by TCRdb to 2018 to 2021). The method was the immunoSEQ multiplex PCR assay. As stored in TCRdb, this immuneACCESS dataset retains in-frame rearrangements with V and J assigned. A fraction of the clones does not appear; measured against another copy, unresolved V genes explain less than half of the discrepancy, and the remainder lacks a known reason. This sample has approximately 210,000 clones in its table, and over 75% of those were observed once. The ten largest clonotypes hold about 4.8% of the sample. Material for sequencing was peripheral blood. These receptors were taken from a woman between 40 and 55 years old with acute or convalescent COVID-19.

V and J are TRBV19 and TRBJ1-1; TRBD1 aligns across 7 bases. The V gene end was trimmed by 7 bases and the J gene end by 1 base; junction bases not matched to a gene: 9. The germline gives CDR1 LNHDA, CDR2 SQIVND (reference sequence). The CDR3 is made up of 15 amino acids. This CDR3 is CASNPNRGGNTEAFF. The CDR3 DNA is TGTGCCAGTAACCCAAACAGGGGAGGGAACACTGAAGCTTTCTTT.

The sample holds one count of this clone. This rearrangement joins TRBV6-5 to TRBJ1-1, with D perhaps matching TRBD1 (5 bases). Germline V CDR1 and CDR2: MNHEY, SVGAGI. The CDR3 is made up of 16 amino acids. Trimming pared 2 bases from V and 3 bases from J, leaving 16 bases between. The CDR3 spells CASSYLSGGGDTEAFF. The CDR3 bases are TGTGCCAGCAGTTACCTATCCGGGGGGGGTGACACTGAAGCTTTCTTT.

The rearrangement links TRBV3-1 (or the pseudogene TRBV3-2) to TRBJ2-7, with TRBD1 matching over 10 bases. The CDR3 length is 14 residues. After removal of 4 bases from V and 7 bases from J, the junction contained 7 bases not matched to a gene. CDR1 and CDR2 from the germline V gene are LGHDT and YNNKEL (reference sequence). CDR3 bases: TGTGCCAGCAGCCCTGGGACAGGGGAGCGAGAGCAGTACGTC. Protein product: CASSPGTGEREQYV.

This clone was recorded a few times. The gene calls are TRBV7-8 and TRBJ2-3; D gene uncertain. Trimming shortened V by 2 bases and J by 0 bases, and 12 bases separated the two germline ends. Germline V gene lookup returns CDR1 SGHVS and CDR2 FQNEAQ. The length of the CDR3 is 16 residues. CDR3 protein: CASSLLPTSSTDTQYF. CDR3 in DNA: TGTGCCAGCAGCTTACTACCTACCTCTAGCACAGATACGCAGTATTTT.

V gene TRBV29-1 combines with J gene TRBJ1-2, with a weak D call TRBD1 (6 bases). The ends were cut back, 2 bases at V and 2 bases at J, with 9 bases in the middle. CDR1 is SQVTM and CDR2 is ANQGSEA in the germline V gene. The CDR3 is 13 amino acids. Here the CDR3 reads CSVEPQGNYGYTF. The CDR3, as DNA: TGCAGCGTTGAACCCCAGGGGAACTATGGCTACACCTTC. Using reference TRBV29-1 and TRBJ1-2 for the parts outside the CDR3, the full variable domain is SAVISQKPSRDICQRGTSLTIQCQVDSQVTMMFWYRQQPGQSLTLIATANQGSEATYESGFVIDKFPISRPNLTFSTLTVSNMSPEDSSIYLCSVEPQGNYGYTFGSGTRLTVV.

The chain couples TRBV5-1 to TRBJ1-2, with D perhaps matching TRBD1 (5 bases). This CDR3 is 15 amino acids long. Per germline, CDR1 SGHRS and CDR2 YFSETQ. V was shortened by 4 bases and J by 1 base, with 14 bases between the two germline ends. The CDR3 sequence: CASSLVAGLNYGYTF. The CDR3 bases are TGCGCCAGCAGCCTGGTCGCAGGGCTTAACTATGGCTACACCTTC.

V usage is TRBV18 and J usage is TRBJ1-5; D is perhaps TRBD1 (6 bases). Trimming removed 2 bases from V and 7 bases from J, with 21 bases in between. Looked up from germline, CDR1 is KGHSH and CDR2 is LQKENI. This CDR3 is built from 17 residues. CDR3 residues: CASSPEAGVPNSQPQHF. CDR3 DNA: TGTGCCAGCTCACCAGAGGCAGGGGTCCCTAATTCGCAGCCCCAGCATTTT.

The V call is TRBV5-1, the J call TRBJ2-2; D possibly corresponds to TRBD1 (5 bases). CDR3 size: 15 residues. The germline V gene has CDR1 SGHRS and CDR2 YFSETQ. V was shortened by 5 bases and J by 1 base, with 12 bases between the two germline ends. As DNA, the CDR3 is TGCGCCAGCAGGATCGACAGAGAGAACACCGGGGAGCTGTTTTTT. This codes for CASRIDRENTGELFF. Using reference TRBV5-1 and TRBJ2-2 for the parts outside the CDR3, the full variable domain is KAGVTQTPRYLIKTRGQQVTLSCSPISGHRSVSWYQQTPGQGLQFLFEYFSETQRNKGNFPGRFSGRQFSNSRSEMNVSTLELGDSALYLCASRIDRENTGELFFGEGSRLTVL.

This chain connects TRBV3-1 (or the pseudogene TRBV3-2) to TRBJ1-2, with TRBD1 as a possible D gene (6 bases). Germline CDR1 and CDR2: LGHDT and YNNKEL (reference sequence). The ends were cut back, 0 bases at V and 12 bases at J, with 14 bases in the middle. This CDR3 has 13 residues. The CDR3 DNA reads TGTGCCAGCAGCCAAGATACAAGAGGGGGAGACACCTTC. Translated: CASSQDTRGGDTF.

V gene TRBV6-5 combines with J gene TRBJ1-1; 7 nucleotides align to TRBD1. V shed 2 bases and J 4 bases; nucleotides not matched to a gene: 4. CDR3 length: 14 amino acids. From germline, CDR1 is MNHEY and CDR2 SVGAGI. CDR3 residues: CASSYEGASTEAFF. The CDR3 DNA follows: TGTGCCAGCAGTTACGAGGGGGCATCCACTGAAGCTTTCTTT.

V is TRBV14 and J is TRBJ2-6; no reliable D call. In germline, CDR1 is SGHDN, CDR2 FVKESK. V lost 0 bases to trimming and J lost 0 bases, with 15 bases between them. The length of the CDR3 is 19 residues. The CDR3 loop is CASSQDLYSTISGANVLTF. CDR3 bases: TGTGCCAGCAGCCAAGATCTTTACAGTACCATCTCTGGGGCCAACGTCCTGACTTTC.

CDR3 nucleotide sequence: TGCGCCAGCAGTCGAGGGCCGACTGGAAACACCATATATTTT. This encodes CASSRGPTGNTIYF. V is TRBV10-1 and J is TRBJ1-3, with D unclear. CDR1 and CDR2 (germline): WNHNN, SYGVQD (reference sequence). Trimming left V 5 bases short and J 2 bases short, with 10 bases between. The CDR3 runs 14 residues.

J is TRBJ1-1 and V is TRBV2; D unresolved. Trimming took 3 bases from V and 1 from J, leaving 9 bases between them. Germline V gene lookup returns CDR1 SNHLY and CDR2 FYNNEI. This CDR3 has 14 residues. The CDR3 DNA sequence: TGTGCCAGCAGTGAGGTACAAACGAACACTGAAGCTTTCTTT. This translates into CASSEVQTNTEAFF.

This chain joins TRBV2 and TRBJ1-1; D ambiguous. Trimming removed 6 bases from V and 13 bases from J, with 12 bases in between. Germline CDR1 is SNHLY and CDR2 is FYNNEI. The CDR3 runs to 10 residues. CDR3 sequence: CASSALPVFF. Here the CDR3 DNA reads TGTGCCAGCAGCGCCCTCCCGGTTTTCTTT. The full variable domain, completed using reference TRBV2 and TRBJ1-1, is EPEVTQTPSHQVTQMGQEVILRCVPISNHLYFYWYRQILGQKVEFLVSFYNNEISEKSEIFDDQFSVERPDGSNFTLKIRSTKLEDSAMYFCASSALPVFFGQGTRLTVV.

The CDR3 spells CASSPRGGPDLQETQYF. DNA of the CDR3: TGTGCCAGCAGCCCCCGTGGGGGCCCGGATTTACAAGAGACCCAGTACTTC. This chain joins TRBV14 and TRBJ2-5; tentative D call: TRBD1 (6 bases). With 4 bases removed from V and 2 bases from J, the gap between germline ends came to 20 bases. This CDR3 is built from 17 residues. Germline V CDR1 and CDR2: SGHDN, FVKESK.

The V and J genes are TRBV6-5 and TRBJ1-1, with TRBD1 matching over 7 bases. CDR3 size: 13 residues. J lost 6 bases, V lost 4 bases, and 5 bases had no gene match. Germline V lookup: CDR1 MNHEY, CDR2 SVGAGI. This CDR3 reads CASSFKGGSEAFF. The CDR3 DNA follows: TGTGCCAGCAGTTTCAAAGGGGGCTCTGAAGCTTTCTTT.

The V call is TRBV12-3 or TRBV12-4, the J call TRBJ2-3, with D unresolved. V dropped 3 bases and J dropped 0 bases, with 4 bases sitting between them. The CDR3 is made up of 13 amino acids. CDR3 sequence: CASSLRSTDTQYF. In DNA, the CDR3 is TGTGCCAGCAGTTTGAGGAGCACAGATACGCAGTATTTT.

The chain is built from TRBV21-1 and TRBJ1-4; the D call TRBD1 from the table was never checked on the DNA. TRBV21-1 is a pseudogene locus. The CDR3 sequence is 12 residues long. The CDR3 DNA follows: TGTGCCAACCAGGGTCTGAGTGAAAAACTGTTTTTT. The encoded protein is CANQGLSEKLFF.

The chain recombines TRBV4-1 with TRBJ2-2; TRBD2 might be the D (5 bases). The CDR3 has 14 residues. Trimming took 1 base from V and 7 from J, leaving 10 bases between them. The V gene's germline CDR1 is MGHRA and CDR2 YSYEKL. The CDR3 DNA follows: TGCGCCAGCAGCCAAGTCTCGGAGGACGGGGAGCTGTTTTTT. Its protein is CASSQVSEDGELFF.